These 5 T cell receptor beta chains were all obtained from the same sample, sequenced in a study of OX40 agonist ivuxolimab in advanced cancers. Libraries were prepared by immunoSEQ multiplex PCR; TCRdb keeps only in-frame clonotypes and omits some of them. The sample carries 70,000 or so clones, about 82% recorded once. Sequenced material: CD4+ or CD8+ T cells sorted from blood, taken in a trial of the OX40 agonist ivuxolimab. All receptors come from an adult with an advanced solid tumor such as melanoma, head and neck, liver or kidney cancer.

This sequence joins TRBV28 and TRBJ1-5; D call uncertain. The CDR3 is 15 amino acids. Germline CDR1 and CDR2: MDHEN and SYDVKM. With 6 bases removed from V and 3 bases from J, the gap between germline ends came to 15 bases. CDR3 sequence reads: CASRNPGSINQPQHF. CDR3 DNA: TGTGCCAGCAGAAACCCCGGCTCCATCAATCAGCCCCAGCATTTT.

This clone has more than one count but fewer than ten. This chain joins TRBV7-2 and TRBJ2-3; tentative D call: TRBD1 (5 bases). This CDR3 is 13 amino acids long. Trimming cost V 5 bases and J 4 bases, with 10 bases left between them. The germline gives CDR1 SGHTA, CDR2 FQGNSA. In DNA form, the CDR3 reads TGTGCCAGCAGCCCAAGGGGCGCAGATACGCAGTATTTT. Translation: CASSPRGADTQYF.

This clone was observed a handful of times. The J gene is TRBJ2-1, the V gene TRBV5-1; tentative D call: TRBD2 (6 bases). V was clipped by 2 bases and J by 10 bases, with 13 bases between them. CDR3 length: 13 residues. The germline CDR1 and CDR2 sequences are SGHRS and YFSETQ. The CDR3 reads CASSFGERVEQFF. In nucleotides, the CDR3 is TGCGCCAGCAGCTTTGGGGAGCGGGTCGAGCAGTTCTTC.

This clone showed up just once. The V gene is TRBV14, the J gene TRBJ2-1, with TRBD1 as a possible D gene (5 bases). CDR3 length: 13 residues. Germline V CDR1 and CDR2: SGHDN, FVKESK. Trimming cost V 3 bases and J 10 bases, with 13 bases left between them. For the CDR3, the DNA is TGTGCCAGCAGCCATTCCGGCCAGGGCGAGCAGTTCTTC. This codes for CASSHSGQGEQFF.

V gene TRBV13 combines with J gene TRBJ2-1; 8 bases fit TRBD2. Germline values: CDR1 PRHDT, CDR2 FYEKMQ (reference sequence). CDR3 size: 18 residues. V was pared by 5 bases and J by 0 bases, with 12 bases of the junction left unmatched. The CDR3 region is CASSGEAGGGNSYNEQFF. The CDR3 region has the DNA TGTGCCAGCAGCGGAGAGGCGGGGGGCGGGAACTCCTACAATGAGCAGTTCTTC.